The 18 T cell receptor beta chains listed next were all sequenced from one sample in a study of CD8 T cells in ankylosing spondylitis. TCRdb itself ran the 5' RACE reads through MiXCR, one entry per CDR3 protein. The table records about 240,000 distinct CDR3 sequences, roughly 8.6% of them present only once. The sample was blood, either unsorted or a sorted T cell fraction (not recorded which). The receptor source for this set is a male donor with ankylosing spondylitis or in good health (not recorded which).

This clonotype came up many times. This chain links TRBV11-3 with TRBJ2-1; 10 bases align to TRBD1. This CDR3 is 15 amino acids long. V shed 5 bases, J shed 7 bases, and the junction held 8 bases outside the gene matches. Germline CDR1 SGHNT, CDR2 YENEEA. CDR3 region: CASSTDRGRRNEQFF. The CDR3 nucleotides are TGTGCCAGCAGCACTGACAGGGGGCGTCGAAATGAGCAGTTCTTC.

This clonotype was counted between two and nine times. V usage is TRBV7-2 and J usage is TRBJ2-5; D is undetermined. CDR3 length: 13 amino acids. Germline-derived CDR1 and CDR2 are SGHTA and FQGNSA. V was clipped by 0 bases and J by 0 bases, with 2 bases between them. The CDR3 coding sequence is TGTGCCAGCAGCTTAGCGGACCAAGAGACCCAGTACTTC. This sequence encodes CASSLADQETQYF.

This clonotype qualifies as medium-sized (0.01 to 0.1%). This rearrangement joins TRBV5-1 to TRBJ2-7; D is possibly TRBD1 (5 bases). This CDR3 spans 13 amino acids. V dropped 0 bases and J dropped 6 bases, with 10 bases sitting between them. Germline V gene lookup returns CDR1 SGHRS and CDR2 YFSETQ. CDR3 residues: CASSLEGAREQYF. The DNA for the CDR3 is TGCGCCAGCAGCTTGGAAGGGGCCCGCGAGCAGTACTTC.

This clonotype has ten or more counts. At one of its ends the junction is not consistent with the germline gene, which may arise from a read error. The DNA for the CDR3 is TGCGCCAGCAGCTTGGGCGGGTTGAGCAATGAGCAGTTCTTC. It specifies CASSLGGLSNEQFF. V is TRBV7-2 and J is TRBJ2-1, with D perhaps matching TRBD2 (5 bases). The germline CDR1 and CDR2 sequences are SGHTA and FQGNSA. The CDR3 length is 14 residues.

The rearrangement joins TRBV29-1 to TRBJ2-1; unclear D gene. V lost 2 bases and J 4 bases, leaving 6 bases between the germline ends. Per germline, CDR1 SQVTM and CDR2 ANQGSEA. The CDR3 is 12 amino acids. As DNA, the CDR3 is TGCAGCGTTGAAAAACAGTACAATGAGCAGTTCTTC. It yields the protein CSVEKQYNEQFF.

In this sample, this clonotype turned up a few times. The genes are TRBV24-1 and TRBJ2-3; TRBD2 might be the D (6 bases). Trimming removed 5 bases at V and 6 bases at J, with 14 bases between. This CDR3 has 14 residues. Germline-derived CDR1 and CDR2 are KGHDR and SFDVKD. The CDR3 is CATSGGRPPDTQYF. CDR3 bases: TGTGCCACCAGTGGGGGGAGGCCCCCGGATACGCAGTATTTT.

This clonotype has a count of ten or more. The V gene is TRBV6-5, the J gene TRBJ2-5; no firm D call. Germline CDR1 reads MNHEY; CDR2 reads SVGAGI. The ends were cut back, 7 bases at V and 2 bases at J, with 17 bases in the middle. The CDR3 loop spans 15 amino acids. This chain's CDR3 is CASTSRLSGQETQYF. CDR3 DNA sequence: TGTGCCAGCACTTCGCGCTTGAGTGGGCAAGAGACCCAGTACTTC.

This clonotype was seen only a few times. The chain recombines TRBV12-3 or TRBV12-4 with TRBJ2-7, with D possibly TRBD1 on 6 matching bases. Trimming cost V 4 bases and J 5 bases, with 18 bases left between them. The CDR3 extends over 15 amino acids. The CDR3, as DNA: TGTGCCAGCAGTTCAGGACAGTTGGTCCTGAACGAGCAGTACTTC. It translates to CASSSGQLVLNEQYF.

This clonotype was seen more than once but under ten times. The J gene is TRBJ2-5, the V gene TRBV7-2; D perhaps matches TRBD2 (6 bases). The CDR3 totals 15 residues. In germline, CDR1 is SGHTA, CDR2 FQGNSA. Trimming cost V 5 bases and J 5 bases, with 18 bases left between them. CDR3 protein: CASSPSGGKDETQYF. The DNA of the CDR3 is TGTGCCAGCAGCCCTTCTGGCGGGAAGGACGAGACCCAGTACTTC.

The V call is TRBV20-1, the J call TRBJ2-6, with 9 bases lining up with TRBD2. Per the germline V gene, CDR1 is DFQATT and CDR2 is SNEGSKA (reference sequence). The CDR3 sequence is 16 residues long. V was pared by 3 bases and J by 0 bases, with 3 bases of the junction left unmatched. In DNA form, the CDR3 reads TGCAGTGCTAGCAGCGGGGGGACCTCTGGGGCCAACGTCCTGACTTTC. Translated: CSASSGGTSGANVLTF.

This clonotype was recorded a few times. The CDR3 nucleotides read TGTGCCAGCAGCCAAGAGCCACTTCCGGGACTGGGGTTCTATGGCTACACCTTC. The encoded protein is CASSQEPLPGLGFYGYTF. The chain employs TRBV3-1 and TRBJ1-2, with a possible D match to TRBD1 (5 bases). CDR3 length equals 18 residues. Looked up from germline, CDR1 is LGHDT and CDR2 is YNNKEL (reference sequence). V was pared by 0 bases and J by 4 bases, with 21 bases between.

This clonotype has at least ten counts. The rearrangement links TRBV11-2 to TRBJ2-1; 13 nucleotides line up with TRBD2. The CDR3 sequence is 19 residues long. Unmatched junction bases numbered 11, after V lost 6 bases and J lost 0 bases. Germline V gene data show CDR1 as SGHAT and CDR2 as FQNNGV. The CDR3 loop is CASRKPGLAGSSSYNEQFF. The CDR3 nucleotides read TGTGCCAGCAGAAAACCGGGACTAGCGGGATCTAGCTCCTACAATGAGCAGTTCTTC.

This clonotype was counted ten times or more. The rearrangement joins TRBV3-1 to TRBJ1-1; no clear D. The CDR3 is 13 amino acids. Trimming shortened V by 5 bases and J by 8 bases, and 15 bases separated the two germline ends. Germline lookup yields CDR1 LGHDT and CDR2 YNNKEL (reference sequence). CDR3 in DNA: TGTGCCAGCAGCTTAGCACTCCAGGCCGAAGCTTTCTTT. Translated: CASSLALQAEAFF. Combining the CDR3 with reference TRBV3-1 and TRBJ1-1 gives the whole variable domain DTAVSQTPKYLVTQMGNDKSIKCEQNLGHDTMYWYKQDSKKFLKIMFSYNNKELIINETVPNRFSPKSPDKAHLNLHINSLELGDSAVYFCASSLALQAEAFFGQGTRLTVV.

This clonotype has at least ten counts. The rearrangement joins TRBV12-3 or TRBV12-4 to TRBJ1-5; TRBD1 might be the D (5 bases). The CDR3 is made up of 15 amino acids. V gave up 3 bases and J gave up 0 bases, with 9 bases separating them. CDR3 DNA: TGTGCCAGCAGTTTGGGGCAGAGTAGCAATCAGCCCCAGCATTTT. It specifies CASSLGQSSNQPQHF.

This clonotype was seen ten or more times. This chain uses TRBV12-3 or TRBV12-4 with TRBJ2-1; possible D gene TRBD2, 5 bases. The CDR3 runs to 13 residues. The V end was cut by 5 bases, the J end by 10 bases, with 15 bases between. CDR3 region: CASSGSALVEQFF. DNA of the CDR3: TGTGCCAGCAGTGGTAGCGCATTGGTCGAGCAGTTCTTC.

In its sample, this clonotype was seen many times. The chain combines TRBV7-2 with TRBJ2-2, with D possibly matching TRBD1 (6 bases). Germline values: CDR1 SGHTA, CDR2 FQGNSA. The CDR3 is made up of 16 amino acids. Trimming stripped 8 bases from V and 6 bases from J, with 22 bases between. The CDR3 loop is CASFPGGRGLAGELFF. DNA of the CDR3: TGTGCCAGCTTCCCTGGAGGCAGGGGATTGGCCGGGGAGCTGTTTTTT.

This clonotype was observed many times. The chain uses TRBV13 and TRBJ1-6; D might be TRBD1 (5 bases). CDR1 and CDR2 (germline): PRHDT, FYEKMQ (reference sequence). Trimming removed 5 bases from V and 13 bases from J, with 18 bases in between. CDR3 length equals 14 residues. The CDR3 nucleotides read TGTGCCAGCAGCCGTACCCAGGATTCAGGGCCCCTCCACTTT. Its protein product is CASSRTQDSGPLHF.

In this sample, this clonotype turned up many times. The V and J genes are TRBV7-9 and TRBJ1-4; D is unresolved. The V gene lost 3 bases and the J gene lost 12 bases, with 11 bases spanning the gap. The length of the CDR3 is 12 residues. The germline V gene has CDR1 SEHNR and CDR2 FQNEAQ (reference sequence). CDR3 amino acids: CASSLNSRELFF. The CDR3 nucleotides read TGTGCCAGCAGCTTGAACAGCCGCGAACTGTTTTTT.